This is a list of T cell receptor beta chains from one sample in a study of shared T cell receptors in the human thymus. The protocol was immunoSEQ multiplex PCR, while the TCRdb copy is restricted to in-frame clones and leaves out a portion. The table records 630,000 or so clones, more than 70% of them present only once. These records were also assigned to another study, of human thymus T cells.

Sequenced sample: thymocytes. These receptors were collected from a boy in the first two years of life with a congenital heart defect. CDR3s include the opening cysteine and the closing phenylalanine or tryptophan. Each record gives: J gene, CDR3 length, clone size, D gene, V gene, CDR3 protein, CDR3 DNA. A D gene is named only where the DNA matches it firmly. Clone size is shown for a subset of rows, as once, few, many or a class of expanded clone.

j_gene: TRBJ1-1; len: 13; abundance: .; d_gene: .; v_gene: TRBV4-3; CDR3aa: CASSQARATEAFF; CDR3nt: TGCGCCAGCAGCCAAGCGAGGGCCACTGAAGCTTTCTTT
j_gene: TRBJ2-5; len: 15; abundance: once; d_gene: TRBD1; v_gene: TRBV4-3; CDR3aa: CASSLGTDNQETQYF; CDR3nt: TGCGCCAGCAGCCTCGGGACAGACAACCAAGAGACCCAGTACTTC
j_gene: TRBJ2-7; len: 18; abundance: .; d_gene: TRBD2; v_gene: TRBV28; CDR3aa: CASPPPLAGTTPSYEQYF; CDR3nt: TGTGCCAGCCCCCCCCCACTAGCGGGAACAACCCCTTCCTACGAGCAGTACTTC
j_gene: TRBJ1-2; len: 17; abundance: .; d_gene: .; v_gene: TRBV2; CDR3aa: CASSETPGREEIYGYTF; CDR3nt: TGTGCCAGCAGTGAAACCCCCGGCAGGGAGGAAATCTATGGCTACACCTTC
j_gene: TRBJ2-3; len: 14; abundance: .; d_gene: TRBD1; v_gene: TRBV6-5; CDR3aa: CAAQPGQGADTQYF; CDR3nt: TGTGCCGCGCAACCGGGACAGGGGGCAGATACGCAGTATTTT
j_gene: TRBJ2-3; len: 13; abundance: .; d_gene: TRBD1; v_gene: TRBV29-1; CDR3aa: CSVRTGVADTQYF; CDR3nt: TGCAGCGTCCGGACAGGGGTGGCAGATACGCAGTATTTT
j_gene: TRBJ2-1; len: 15; abundance: .; d_gene: TRBD2; v_gene: TRBV10-3; CDR3aa: CAISGGGSSYNEQFF; CDR3nt: TGTGCCATCAGTGGCGGGGGGAGCTCCTACAATGAGCAGTTCTTC
j_gene: TRBJ2-7; len: 15; abundance: .; d_gene: TRBD1; v_gene: TRBV27; CDR3aa: CASSDSGGRRSEQYF; CDR3nt: TGTGCCAGCAGCGATTCAGGGGGCCGGAGATCCGAGCAGTACTTC
j_gene: TRBJ2-7; len: 17; abundance: .; d_gene: TRBD2; v_gene: TRBV7-8; CDR3aa: CASSLGGTSGGADEQYF; CDR3nt: TGTGCCAGCAGCTTAGGTGGGACTAGCGGGGGGGCGGACGAGCAGTACTTC
j_gene: TRBJ2-3; len: 13; abundance: few; d_gene: .; v_gene: TRBV5-6; CDR3aa: CASSFPLTDTQYF; CDR3nt: TGTGCCAGCAGCTTCCCCCTCACAGATACGCAGTATTTT
j_gene: TRBJ2-4; len: 15; abundance: .; d_gene: TRBD1; v_gene: TRBV27; CDR3aa: CASKIRQGAGNIQYF; CDR3nt: TGTGCCAGCAAGATACGACAGGGGGCGGGAAACATTCAGTACTTC
j_gene: TRBJ1-5; len: 14; abundance: .; d_gene: .; v_gene: TRBV5-6; CDR3aa: CASSTDGKNQPQHF; CDR3nt: TGTGCCAGCAGCACGGACGGGAAAAATCAGCCCCAGCATTTT
j_gene: TRBJ2-1; len: 19; abundance: .; d_gene: TRBD1; v_gene: TRBV5-6; CDR3aa: CASSGTGGGGGLPYNEQFF; CDR3nt: TGTGCCAGCTCTGGGACAGGGGGTGGAGGCGGGCTTCCCTACAATGAGCAGTTCTTC
j_gene: TRBJ1-6; len: 21; abundance: .; d_gene: TRBD1; v_gene: TRBV5-1; CDR3aa: CASSRSGQKQRHENPGSPLHF; CDR3nt: TGCGCCAGCAGCCGATCGGGACAGAAACAAAGGCATGAGAATCCAGGGTCACCCCTCCACTTT
j_gene: TRBJ1-2; len: 15; abundance: .; d_gene: .; v_gene: TRBV28; CDR3aa: CASSLPGGPRWGYTF; CDR3nt: TGTGCCAGCAGTCTCCCGGGGGGGCCGAGGTGGGGCTACACCTTC
j_gene: TRBJ2-7; len: 16; abundance: .; d_gene: TRBD1; v_gene: TRBV5-1; CDR3aa: CASSRQGGQGRHEQYF; CDR3nt: TGCGCCAGCAGCCGCCAGGGCGGACAGGGAAGGCACGAGCAGTACTTC
j_gene: TRBJ2-1; len: 14; abundance: .; d_gene: .; v_gene: TRBV5-4; CDR3aa: CASHYGNSYNEQFF; CDR3nt: TGTGCCAGCCACTACGGTAACTCCTACAATGAGCAGTTCTTC
j_gene: TRBJ2-1; len: 15; abundance: .; d_gene: .; v_gene: TRBV11-2; CDR3aa: CASSLAWDTNNEQFF; CDR3nt: TGTGCCAGCAGCTTAGCATGGGACACAAACAATGAGCAGTTCTTC
j_gene: TRBJ2-3; len: 16; abundance: .; d_gene: .; v_gene: TRBV11-2; CDR3aa: CASSLCQGLRTDTQYF; CDR3nt: TGTGCCAGCAGCTTATGTCAGGGACTCCGCACAGATACGCAGTATTTT
j_gene: TRBJ2-3; len: 11; abundance: .; d_gene: .; v_gene: TRBV20-1; CDR3aa: CSAISGDTQYF; CDR3nt: TGCAGTGCTATTAGCGGAGATACGCAGTATTTT
j_gene: TRBJ2-4; len: 17; abundance: .; d_gene: TRBD1; v_gene: TRBV19; CDR3aa: CASSQSVGDRTKNIQYF; CDR3nt: TGTGCCAGTAGTCAATCGGTGGGGGACAGAACGAAAAACATTCAGTACTTC
j_gene: TRBJ2-1; len: 14; abundance: .; d_gene: .; v_gene: TRBV27; CDR3aa: CASSSHIEDNEQFF; CDR3nt: TGTGCCAGCAGTTCCCATATAGAGGACAATGAGCAGTTCTTC
j_gene: TRBJ2-7; len: 15; abundance: .; d_gene: TRBD2; v_gene: TRBV4-3; CDR3aa: CASSQGASGPYEQYF; CDR3nt: TGCGCCAGCAGCCAAGGGGCTAGCGGACCCTACGAGCAGTACTTC
j_gene: TRBJ1-2; len: 14; abundance: .; d_gene: TRBD1; v_gene: TRBV6-1; CDR3aa: CASRMGRGNYGYTF; CDR3nt: TGTGCCAGCAGGATGGGCAGGGGGAATTATGGCTACACCTTC
j_gene: TRBJ1-1; len: 14; abundance: .; d_gene: TRBD1; v_gene: TRBV5-1; CDR3aa: CASSTDRDDTEAFF; CDR3nt: TGCGCCAGCAGCACGGACAGGGATGACACTGAAGCTTTCTTT
j_gene: TRBJ2-3; len: 19; abundance: .; d_gene: .; v_gene: TRBV9; CDR3aa: CASSASTPLRTTSTDTQYF; CDR3nt: TGTGCCAGCAGCGCCTCGACACCTTTGCGGACTACTAGCACAGATACGCAGTATTTT
j_gene: TRBJ1-1; len: 13; abundance: .; d_gene: .; v_gene: TRBV5-1; CDR3aa: CASSTRGGGEAFF; CDR3nt: TGCGCCAGCAGCACACGGGGGGGTGGTGAAGCTTTCTTT
j_gene: TRBJ2-7; len: 16; abundance: once; d_gene: .; v_gene: TRBV10-3; CDR3aa: CAISQHGQAGRYEQYF; CDR3nt: TGTGCCATCAGCCAACATGGACAGGCGGGGCGCTACGAGCAGTACTTC
j_gene: TRBJ2-1; len: 18; abundance: .; d_gene: .; v_gene: TRBV28; CDR3aa: CASSLRRTGMGSYNEQFF; CDR3nt: TGTGCCAGCAGTTTAAGAAGAACAGGGATGGGTTCCTACAATGAGCAGTTCTTC
j_gene: TRBJ1-4; len: 16; abundance: .; d_gene: .; v_gene: TRBV28; CDR3aa: CASSYHPGGVSEKLFF; CDR3nt: TGTGCCAGCAGTTATCATCCGGGGGGCGTTAGTGAAAAACTGTTTTTT
j_gene: TRBJ2-5; len: 20; abundance: .; d_gene: TRBD2; v_gene: TRBV4-3; CDR3aa: CASASGASGGAWAPQETQYF; CDR3nt: TGCGCCAGCGCAAGCGGGGCTAGCGGGGGGGCTTGGGCCCCCCAAGAGACCCAGTACTTC
j_gene: TRBJ1-5; len: 18; abundance: .; d_gene: TRBD1; v_gene: TRBV7-2; CDR3aa: CASSLANRDRVSNQPQHF; CDR3nt: TGTGCCAGCAGCTTAGCTAACCGGGACAGGGTGAGCAATCAGCCCCAGCATTTT
j_gene: TRBJ1-5; len: 15; abundance: .; d_gene: .; v_gene: TRBV6-1; CDR3aa: CASSLERYSNQPQHF; CDR3nt: TGTGCCAGCAGCCTTGAACGGTATAGCAATCAGCCCCAGCATTTT
j_gene: TRBJ2-1; len: 19; abundance: .; d_gene: TRBD2; v_gene: TRBV4-3; CDR3aa: CASSHSPRGSGGTSPEQFF; CDR3nt: TGCGCCAGCAGCCACTCCCCAAGAGGCAGCGGCGGGACTAGCCCTGAGCAGTTCTTC
j_gene: TRBJ1-2; len: 17; abundance: few; d_gene: TRBD1; v_gene: TRBV4-1; CDR3aa: CASSQDRDRPTNYGYTF; CDR3nt: TGCGCCAGCAGCCAAGATCGGGACAGACCCACGAACTATGGCTACACCTTC